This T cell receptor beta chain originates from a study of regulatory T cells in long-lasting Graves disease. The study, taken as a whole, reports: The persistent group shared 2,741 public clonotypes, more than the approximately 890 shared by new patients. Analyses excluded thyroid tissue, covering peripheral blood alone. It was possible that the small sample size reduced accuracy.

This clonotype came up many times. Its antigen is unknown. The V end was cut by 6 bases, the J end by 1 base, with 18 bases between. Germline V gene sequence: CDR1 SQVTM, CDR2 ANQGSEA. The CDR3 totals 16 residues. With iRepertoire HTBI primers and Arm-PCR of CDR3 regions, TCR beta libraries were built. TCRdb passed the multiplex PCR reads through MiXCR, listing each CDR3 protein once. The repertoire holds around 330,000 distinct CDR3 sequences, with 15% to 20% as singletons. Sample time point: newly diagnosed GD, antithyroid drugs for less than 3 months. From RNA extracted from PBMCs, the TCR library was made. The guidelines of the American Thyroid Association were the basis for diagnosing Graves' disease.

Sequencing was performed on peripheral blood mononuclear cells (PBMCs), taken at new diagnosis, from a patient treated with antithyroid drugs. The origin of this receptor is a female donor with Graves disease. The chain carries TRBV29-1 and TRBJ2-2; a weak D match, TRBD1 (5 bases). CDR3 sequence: CSVFSRGRENTGELFF. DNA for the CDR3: TGCAGCGTATTCTCACGAGGCAGGGAGAACACCGGGGAGCTGTTTTTT.